This T cell receptor (beta chain) was profiled in a study of T-cell memory formation after mild COVID-19. V was cut by 1 base and J by 4 bases, with 8 bases left in between. Germline-derived CDR1 and CDR2 are LGHNA and YNFKEQ. This CDR3 has 14 amino acids. MiXCR, run by TCRdb on the 5' RACE reads, gives a single entry per CDR3 protein. The data contain 350,000 to 500,000 distinct CDR3 sequences, 20% of them singletons. The sample consisted of PBMCs or a T cell subset sorted from them (not recorded which). The sequence came from an adult woman who had mild COVID-19 (a few samples of this study predate the infection). Cell type and time point are not known. The chain recombines TRBV4-2 with TRBJ2-1; the D is unclear. CDR3 in DNA: TGTGCCAGCAGCCAAGTGGGTGATTACAATGAGCAGTTCTTC. Translating gives CASSQVGDYNEQFF.